This T cell receptor (beta chain) was identified in a study of blood T cell repertoires in COVID-19. Sequenced by immunoSEQ multiplex PCR; TCRdb stores in-frame clones only, minus some. In the table there are roughly 80,000 clones, approximately 90% of which are singletons. CDR3 length equals 11 residues. Germline-derived CDR1 and CDR2 are LNHDA and SQIVND (reference sequence). V was cut by 3 bases and J by 7 bases, with 6 bases left in between. The clonotype originates from a woman of 80 years or more with acute or convalescent COVID-19. V and J are TRBV19 and TRBJ2-5; no clear D. Sequencing input: peripheral blood. CDR3 nucleotides: TGTGCCAGTAGTATCACCGGGACCCAGTACTTC. Translated: CASSITGTQYF.